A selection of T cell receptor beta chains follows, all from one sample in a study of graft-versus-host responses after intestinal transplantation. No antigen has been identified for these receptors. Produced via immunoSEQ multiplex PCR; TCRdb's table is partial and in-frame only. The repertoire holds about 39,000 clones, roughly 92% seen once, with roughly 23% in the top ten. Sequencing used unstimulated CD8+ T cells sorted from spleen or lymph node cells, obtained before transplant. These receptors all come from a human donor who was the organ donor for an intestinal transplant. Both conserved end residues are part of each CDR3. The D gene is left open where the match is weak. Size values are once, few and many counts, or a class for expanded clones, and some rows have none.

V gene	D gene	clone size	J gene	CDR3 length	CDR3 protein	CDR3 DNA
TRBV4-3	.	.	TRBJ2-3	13	CASSQVNTDTQYF	TGCGCCAGCAGCCAAGTCAACACAGATACGCAGTATTTT
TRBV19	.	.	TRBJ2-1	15	CASSISAAPYNEQFF	TGTGCCAGTAGTATATCGGCAGCGCCCTACAATGAGCAGTTCTTC
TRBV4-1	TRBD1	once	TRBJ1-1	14	CASSPDRVNTEAFF	TGCGCCAGCAGCCCAGACAGGGTAAACACTGAAGCTTTCTTT
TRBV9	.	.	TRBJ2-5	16	CASSVASGTDQETQYF	TGTGCCAGCAGCGTAGCAAGTGGTACTGACCAAGAGACCCAGTACTTC
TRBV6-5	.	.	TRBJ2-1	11	CASGPLREQFF	TGTGCCAGCGGGCCCCTTAGGGAGCAGTTCTTC
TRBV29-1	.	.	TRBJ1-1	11	CSVGGFPEAFF	TGCAGCGTTGGGGGGTTCCCTGAAGCTTTCTTT
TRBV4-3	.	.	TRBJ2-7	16	CASSQVGGRASYEQYF	TGCGCCAGCAGCCAAGTTGGGGGTAGGGCCTCCTACGAGCAGTACTTC
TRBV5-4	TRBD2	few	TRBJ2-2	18	CASSLGRLAGGPPGELFF	TGTGCCAGCAGCTTGGGTAGACTAGCGGGAGGGCCTCCCGGGGAGCTGTTTTTT
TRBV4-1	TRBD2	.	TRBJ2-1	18	CASSQDKTSGGSYNEQFF	TGCGCCAGCAGCCAAGATAAAACTAGCGGGGGATCCTACAATGAGCAGTTCTTC
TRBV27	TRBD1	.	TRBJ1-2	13	CASSLYGTDGYTF	TGTGCCAGCAGTTTATATGGGACAGATGGCTACACCTTC
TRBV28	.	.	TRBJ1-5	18	CASSFLPPQMFSNQPQHF	TGTGCCAGCAGTTTCCTCCCCCCTCAGATGTTTAGCAATCAGCCCCAGCATTTT
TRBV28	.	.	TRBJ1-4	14	CASSLLATNEKLFF	TGTGCCAGCAGTTTATTAGCAACTAATGAAAAACTGTTTTTT
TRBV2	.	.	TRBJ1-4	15	CASSEVTGWVEKLFF	TGTGCCAGCAGTGAAGTCACAGGGTGGGTTGAAAAACTGTTTTTT
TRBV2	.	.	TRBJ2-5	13	CASRSGSQETQYF	TGTGCCAGCAGGAGTGGCTCACAAGAGACCCAGTACTTC
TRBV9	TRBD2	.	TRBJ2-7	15	CASSDGTSGILEQYF	TGTGCCAGCAGCGATGGGACTAGCGGGATACTCGAGCAGTACTTC
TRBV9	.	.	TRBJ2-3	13	CASSVSSTDTQYF	TGTGCCAGCAGCGTATCCAGCACAGATACGCAGTATTTT
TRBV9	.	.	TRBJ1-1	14	CASSAVVVGTEAFF	TGTGCCAGCAGCGCGGTGGTAGTGGGGACTGAAGCTTTCTTT
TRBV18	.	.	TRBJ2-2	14	CASSDGLDTGELFF	TGTGCCAGCTCCGACGGACTTGACACCGGGGAGCTGTTTTTT
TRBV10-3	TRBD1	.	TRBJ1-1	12	CAIRDRDTEAFF	TGTGCCATCAGGGACAGGGACACTGAAGCTTTCTTT
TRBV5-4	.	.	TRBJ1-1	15	CASSLPEEGDTEAFF	TGTGCCAGCAGCTTACCAGAAGAAGGGGACACTGAAGCTTTCTTT
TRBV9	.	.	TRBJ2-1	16	CASSVEGAGQYNEQFF	TGTGCCAGCAGCGTAGAAGGAGCAGGACAGTACAATGAGCAGTTCTTC
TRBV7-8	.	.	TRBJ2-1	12	CASSTSDNEQFF	TGTGCCAGCAGCACCTCCGACAATGAGCAGTTCTTC
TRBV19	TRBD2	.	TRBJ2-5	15	CASSIVTGGKETQYF	TGTGCCAGTAGTATAGTGACGGGAGGGAAAGAGACCCAGTACTTC
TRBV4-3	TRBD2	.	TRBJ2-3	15	CASSTVAGGADTQYF	TGCGCCAGCAGCACCGTAGCGGGAGGGGCAGATACGCAGTATTTT
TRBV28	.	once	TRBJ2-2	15	CASSSGTSSTGELFF	TGTGCCAGCAGTTCCGGGACTTCGTCCACCGGGGAGCTGTTTTTT
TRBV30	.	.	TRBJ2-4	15	CAWSPGTPVKNIQYF	TGTGCCTGGAGTCCCGGGACACCGGTCAAAAACATTCAGTACTTC
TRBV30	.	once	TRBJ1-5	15	CAWSWEGVFNQPQHF	TGTGCCTGGAGTTGGGAGGGCGTCTTCAATCAGCCCCAGCATTTT
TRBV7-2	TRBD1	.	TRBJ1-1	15	CASSFRTGIVPEAFF	TGTGCCAGCAGCTTTCGGACAGGGATCGTCCCTGAAGCTTTCTTT
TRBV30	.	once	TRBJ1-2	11	CAWSAAYGYTF	TGTGCCTGGAGTGCAGCTTATGGCTACACCTTC
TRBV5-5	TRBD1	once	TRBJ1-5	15	CASSLGTGSNQPQHF	TGTGCCAGCAGCTTGGGGACAGGGAGCAATCAGCCCCAGCATTTT
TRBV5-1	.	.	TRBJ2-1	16	CASSSNSGSSYNEQFF	TGCGCCAGCAGCTCTAATAGCGGCAGCTCCTACAATGAGCAGTTCTTC
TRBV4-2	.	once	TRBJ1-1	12	CASSQDNTEAFF	TGTGCCAGCAGCCAGGACAACACTGAAGCTTTCTTT
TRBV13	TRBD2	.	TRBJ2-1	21	CASSLGKAGVPPLSSYNEQFF	TGTGCCAGCAGCTTAGGAAAAGCGGGAGTTCCCCCACTAAGCTCCTACAATGAGCAGTTCTTC
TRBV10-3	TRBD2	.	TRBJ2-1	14	CAISGLASRNEQFF	TGTGCCATCAGTGGACTAGCGAGTCGCAATGAGCAGTTCTTC
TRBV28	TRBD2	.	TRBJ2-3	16	CASSPIAGGLTDTQYF	TGTGCCAGCAGTCCGATCGCGGGAGGACTAACAGATACGCAGTATTTT
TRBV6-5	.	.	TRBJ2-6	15	CASSYRTSGANVLTF	TGTGCCAGCAGTTATAGAACCTCTGGGGCCAACGTCCTGACTTTC
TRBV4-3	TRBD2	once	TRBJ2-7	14	CASSQTSTSGEQYF	TGCGCCAGCAGCCAGACATCGACTAGCGGGGAGCAGTACTTC
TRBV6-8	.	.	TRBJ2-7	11	CASSWSREQYF	TGTGCCAGCAGTTGGAGTCGCGAGCAGTACTTC
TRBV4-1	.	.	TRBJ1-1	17	CASSLTAYGQLNTEAFF	TGCGCCAGCAGCCTCACGGCTTATGGACAATTGAACACTGAAGCTTTCTTT
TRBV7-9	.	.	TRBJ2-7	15	CASSSPGPRPYEQYF	TGTGCCAGCAGCTCCCCGGGACCCCGACCCTACGAGCAGTACTTC
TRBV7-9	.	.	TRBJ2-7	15	CASSLTDGFSYEQYF	TGTGCCAGCAGCTTAACGGACGGATTCTCCTACGAGCAGTACTTC
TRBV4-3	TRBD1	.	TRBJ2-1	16	CASSQVPGQSYNEQFF	TGCGCCAGCAGCCAAGTACCGGGACAGTCTTACAATGAGCAGTTCTTC
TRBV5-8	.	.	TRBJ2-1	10	CASSLDEQFF	TGTGCCAGCAGCTTGGATGAGCAGTTCTTC
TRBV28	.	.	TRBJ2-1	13	CASSRVPYNEQFF	TGTGCCAGCAGTCGTGTGCCCTACAATGAGCAGTTCTTC
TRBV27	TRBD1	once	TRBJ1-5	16	CASRGGTGLTNQPQHF	TGTGCCAGCAGGGGCGGGACAGGGCTTACCAATCAGCCCCAGCATTTT
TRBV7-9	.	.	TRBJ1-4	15	CASSLEYGTTEKLFF	TGTGCCAGCAGCTTAGAATACGGGACTACCGAAAAACTGTTTTTT
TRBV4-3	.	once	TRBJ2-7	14	CASSQDLRTYEQYF	TGCGCCAGCAGCCAAGACTTACGAACCTACGAGCAGTACTTC
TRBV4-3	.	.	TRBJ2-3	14	CASSQLEGVDTQYF	TGCGCCAGCAGCCAACTAGAGGGGGTAGATACGCAGTATTTT
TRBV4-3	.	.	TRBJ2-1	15	CASSQDSGSYNEQFF	TGCGCCAGCAGCCAAGATAGCGGCTCCTACAATGAGCAGTTCTTC
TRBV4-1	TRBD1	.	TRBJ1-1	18	CASSSTGTGTGFDTEAFF	TGCGCCAGCAGCTCGACCGGGACAGGTACGGGGTTTGACACTGAAGCTTTCTTT
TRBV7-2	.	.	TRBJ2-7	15	CASSFRSRTTYEQYF	TGTGCCAGCAGCTTTAGGTCGCGTACAACCTACGAGCAGTACTTC
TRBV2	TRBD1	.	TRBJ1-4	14	CASRTGQSNEKLFF	TGTGCCAGCAGGACGGGACAGAGTAATGAAAAACTGTTTTTT
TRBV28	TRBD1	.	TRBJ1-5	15	CASSRDRGINQPQHF	TGTGCCAGCAGTAGGGACAGGGGCATTAATCAGCCCCAGCATTTT
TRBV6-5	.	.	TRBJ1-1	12	CASSPLGTEAFF	TGTGCCAGCAGCCCTTTAGGCACTGAAGCTTTCTTT
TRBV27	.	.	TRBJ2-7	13	CASSLWQGGEQYF	TGTGCCAGCAGTTTATGGCAGGGTGGGGAGCAGTACTTC